What follows are 8 T cell receptor beta chains derived from one specimen sequenced in a study of PD-L1 blockade in urothelial cancer. Data came from immunoSEQ multiplex PCR; TCRdb stores just in-frame clones and leaves some out. The sample carries 70,000 to 90,000 clones, around 80% recorded once. Sequenced here: PBMCs, sampled around atezolizumab (anti-PD-L1) treatment. Source of these receptors: a man aged 70-80 years with urothelial cancer.

The chain links TRBV28 to TRBJ2-7; 12 nucleotides agree with TRBD1. The CDR3 contains 15 residues. V shed 5 bases, J shed 3 bases, and the junction held 5 bases outside the gene matches. Germline CDR1 is MDHEN and CDR2 is SYDVKM. The CDR3 DNA reads TGTGCCAGCAGTCCGGGACAGGGGGCCCTCTACGAGCAGTACTTC. Its protein is CASSPGQGALYEQYF.

For this clone: Other DNA sequences in the sample encode the same CDR3. The rearrangement uses TRBV5-1 and TRBJ2-7; TRBD2 is a possible D gene (6 bases). Germline CDR1 SGHRS, CDR2 YFSETQ. The CDR3 consists of 16 residues. Trimming stripped 0 bases from V and 1 base from J, with 14 bases between. The CDR3 bases are TGCGCCAGCAGCTTGGCCGGAGGGGTTAGTTCCTACGAGCAGTACTTC. It specifies CASSLAGGVSSYEQYF.

J is TRBJ1-1 and V is TRBV7-2, with a tentative D call TRBD1 (5 bases). The CDR3 extends over 16 amino acids. Trimming removed 2 bases from V and 1 base from J, with 14 bases in between. Germline V gene sequence: CDR1 SGHTA, CDR2 FQGNSA. The CDR3: CASSLSRGQGNTEAFF. CDR3 nucleotide sequence: TGTGCCAGCAGCTTAAGTAGAGGACAAGGGAACACTGAAGCTTTCTTT.

The V call is TRBV2, the J call TRBJ2-7; 7 bases are shared with TRBD1. The CDR3 is 13 amino acids. The V gene's germline CDR1 is SNHLY and CDR2 FYNNEI. J gave up 3 bases and V 5 bases, and 4 bases lay outside the gene matches. CDR3 protein: CASSTTGFYEQYF. CDR3 coding DNA: TGTGCCAGCAGTACGACAGGGTTCTACGAGCAGTACTTC.

The J gene is TRBJ2-7, the V gene TRBV7-8; D remains unclear. In germline, CDR1 is SGHVS, CDR2 FQNEAQ. CDR3 length equals 11 residues. V lost 7 bases and J 10 bases, leaving 14 bases between the germline ends. Here the CDR3 DNA reads TGTGCCAGCAAAGAGTCTAGGCGTCAGTACTTC. This codes for CASKESRRQYF.

The gene calls are TRBV6-5 and TRBJ1-3; 9 bases align to TRBD1. J lost 7 bases, V lost 4 bases, and 2 bases had no gene match. The CDR3 totals 13 residues. Germline V lookup: CDR1 MNHEY, CDR2 SVGAGI. CDR3 in amino acids: CASSWDRENTIYF. The CDR3 coding sequence is TGTGCCAGCAGTTGGGACAGGGAGAACACCATATATTTT.

This chain joins TRBV6-4 and TRBJ2-1, with D maybe TRBD2 (5 bases). The ends were cut back, 5 bases at V and 10 bases at J, with 6 bases in the middle. The germline V gene encodes CDR1 MRHNA and CDR2 SNTAGT. The CDR3 runs to 10 residues. The chain's CDR3 is CASSWEEQFF. The CDR3 DNA reads TGTGCCAGCAGTTGGGAGGAGCAGTTCTTC.

This clone came up a few times. Here the CDR3 reads CASTGDRGSNQPQHF. Written as DNA, the CDR3 is TGTGCCAGCACAGGGGACAGGGGTAGCAATCAGCCCCAGCATTTT. This chain joins TRBV6-1 and TRBJ1-5; TRBD1 matches at 10 bases. CDR3 size: 15 residues. J gave up 0 bases and V 7 bases, and 3 bases lay outside the gene matches. Germline-derived CDR1 and CDR2 are MNHNS and SASEGT.